This T cell receptor (beta chain) was recovered during a study of cytomegalovirus exposure and HLA in healthy donors. Study-level points and caveats: Most CMV-associated TCR beta chains were later found to appear HLA-restricted. Another analysis was done later, and it associated approximately 18,000 TCR beta sequences with HLA alleles at 0.05 false discovery rate. A later analysis appeared to link common viral pathogens to several of the most significant clusters. Only CMV serostatus was available as immune exposure information.

The PCR made use of 60 Vbeta and 13 Jbeta primers. Repertoires were generated with immunoSEQ multiplex PCR, while TCRdb's copy carries only in-frame clones and drops some. The data hold about 150,000 clones, with 74% observed a single time. A note on this clone: What it binds is not known.

There are 15 residues in the CDR3. V shed 5 bases, J shed 5 bases, and the junction held 6 bases outside the gene matches. CDR1 SGHTA and CDR2 FQGTGA come from the germline V gene. Source material: PBMCs. The TCR comes from a man aged 25 to 40 in good health and CMV-seronegative. V usage is TRBV7-3 and J usage is TRBJ2-2; TRBD2 matches 9 bases. This CDR3 reads CASSSAGGRTGELFF. The CDR3 DNA reads TGTGCCAGCAGCAGTGCGGGGGGGAGGACCGGGGAGCTGTTTTTT.